The rows below give T cell receptor beta chains drawn from one sample of a study of CD4 and CD8 cells across lung adenocarcinoma regions. A single record per CDR3 protein comes from TCRdb applying MiXCR to the PCR reads. The sample contains 12,000 to 15,000 distinct CDR3 sequences, roughly 47% of which appear only once. Specimen: CD4+ T cells from the center of a lung tumor. These receptors all come from a male donor with lung adenocarcinoma. The CD4 and CD8 labels of this study may be unreliable. Each CDR3 is given with its conserved first and last residue. A D gene is named only where the DNA matches it firmly. Some rows have no size entry. The others give once, few or many, or a class for an expanded clone.

clone size	J gene	V gene	D gene	CDR3 DNA	CDR3 protein
few	TRBJ1-2	TRBV11-3	.	TGTGCCAGCAGCCCTCCGGGACGGTCCTCGGGCTATGGCTACACCTTC	CASSPPGRSSGYGYTF
few	TRBJ2-7	TRBV5-1	TRBD1	TGCGCCAGCACCGGGACAGGGGACGAGCAGTACTTC	CASTGTGDEQYF
.	TRBJ2-5	TRBV10-2	.	TGCGCCAGCAGTGAGTCCGAGGTTGGGGCGGAGACCCAGTACTTC	CASSESEVGAETQYF
.	TRBJ2-2	TRBV28	.	TGTGCCAGCAGTTTATCCGGAACCGGGGAGCTGTTTTTT	CASSLSGTGELFF
.	TRBJ1-4	TRBV5-4	.	TGTGCCAGCAGCCCCAACCGGAACTTAAATGAAAAACTGTTTTTT	CASSPNRNLNEKLFF
.	TRBJ2-7	TRBV12-3/TRBV12-4	TRBD1	TGTGCCAGCAGCCAGGGACAGGCCACCTACGAGCAGTACTTC	CASSQGQATYEQYF
.	TRBJ2-1	TRBV6-5	.	TGTGCCAGCAGTTACTCGTCCGGGATAGGCAGCGATAAGCAGTTCTTC	CASSYSSGIGSDKQFF
medium-sized	TRBJ1-1	TRBV6-1	.	TGTGCCAGCAGTGTCCAGGGACGGACTGAAGCTTTCTTT	CASSVQGRTEAFF
.	TRBJ2-5	TRBV7-2	.	TGTGCCAGCAGCTTAGCGGGTCGTTGGGGGACCCAGTACTTC	CASSLAGRWGTQYF
few	TRBJ2-3	TRBV4-1	.	TGCGCCAGCAGCCAAGAGGGTCGGCCCACAGATACGCAGTATTTT	CASSQEGRPTDTQYF
.	TRBJ2-3	TRBV12-3/TRBV12-4	TRBD2	TGTGCCAGCGCCTTCGGGGGGGACGGAGGGGCAGATACGCAGTATTTT	CASAFGGDGGADTQYF
many	TRBJ2-2	TRBV25-1	.	TGTGCCAGCAGTCCGGGTTGGGACACCGGGGAGCTGTTTTTT	CASSPGWDTGELFF
.	TRBJ2-5	TRBV6-5	.	TGTGCCAGCAGTTACAAGCGGCAAGAGGCGCAGTACTTC	CASSYKRQEAQYF
.	TRBJ2-4	TRBV25-1	TRBD2	TGTGGCGGGGGGGTCGGGGGCCTCCGAGAGGAGATTCAGTACTTC	CGGGVGGLREEIQYF
medium-sized	TRBJ1-1	TRBV10-1	.	TGCGCCAGCAGTGCGGGACACATGAACACTGAAGCTTTCTTT	CASSAGHMNTEAFF
few	TRBJ2-7	TRBV7-6	TRBD2	TGTGCCAGCAGTCGTTTTAGCGGGCCCTCCTACGAGCAGTACTTC	CASSRFSGPSYEQYF
.	TRBJ2-2	TRBV10-1	TRBD2	TGCGCCAGCAGTCCCAGTCTAGCGGGAGGGGAGCTGTTTTTT	CASSPSLAGGELFF
few	TRBJ1-3	TRBV27	.	TGTGCCAGCAGGAAATTTATGGGAAACACCATATATTTT	CASRKFMGNTIYF
many	TRBJ1-4	TRBV10-2	.	TGCGCCAGCAGTGAGTTTGGGGGATCAAGTGAAAAACTGTTTTTT	CASSEFGGSSEKLFF
once	TRBJ2-5	TRBV6-5	TRBD2	TGTGCCAGCAGTTACGCGGGAGCGGAGACCCAGTACTTC	CASSYAGAETQYF
.	TRBJ2-1	TRBV15	.	TGTGCCACCAGCAATGGTCAGGGAGACAATGAGCAGTTCTTC	CATSNGQGDNEQFF
many	TRBJ1-4	TRBV6-1	.	TGTGCCAGCAGTGAACGCCCTAGTCCCCGTGAAAAACTGTTTTTT	CASSERPSPREKLFF
medium-sized	TRBJ1-6	TRBV7-2	TRBD1	TGTGCCAGCAGCCCAGGACAGGGTTATAATTCACCCCTCCACTTT	CASSPGQGYNSPLHF
once	TRBJ2-1	TRBV27	.	TGTGCCAGCAGTCTCACTAGCAGAGGCTACAATGAGCAGTTCTTC	CASSLTSRGYNEQFF
.	TRBJ2-1	TRBV6-5	TRBD2	TGTGCCAGCAGTTTCGGGACTAGCGGGGGCCAGATGATCTTC	CASSFGTSGGQMIF